Listed here is a single T cell receptor beta chain. In this sample, this clonotype turned up many times. This clone's antigen is unknown. No much larger clonotype is one base removed from it; base qualities were not supplied. From the cysteine through the phenylalanine, the CDR3 covers 13 amino acids. The read is trimmed to its CDR3 DNA, 39 bases read in frame from base 1. V was cut back by 4 bases and J by 3 bases, leaving a gap of 9 bases between them. CDR1 and CDR2 are drawn from the germline V gene: SGHVS, FNYEAQ. This specimen belongs to a study of CD8+CD57+ T cells in acquired aplastic anemia (dated by TCRdb to 2017 to 2018). With regard to the full study: DNA extracted from sorted CD4+ and CD8+ cells had a mean of about 3 ug, with a range of 0.2 to 27.4 ug. CD8+CD57+ expansion was defined as frequency above the mean frequency observed in healthy subjects.

TCR beta VDJ combination and CDR3 sequence profiling used genomic DNA as the template. TCR repertoire sequencing was run on an Illumina HiSeq 2000. As for how the authors treated the data: TRBV/TRBJ rearrangement plots, CDR3 size and DJ length profiles, and Simpson's diversity index were used to assess repertoires. The immunodominant clone was defined as the most abundant DNA sequence in deep sequencing data. CDR3 amino acid sequences were checked for sharing between subjects and were compared against published repertoires and the VDJdb database. TCRdb reran the public reads through fastp at Q25 and MiXCR, keeping productive beta chains. Every entry covers one CDR3 protein and lists the most common genes and DNA from its rows. These V and J calls rely on TCRdb rather than the paper's analysis. In this sample the table shows approximately 220,000 distinct CDR3 sequences, almost 50% of which occur a single time. The top ten constitute around 20% of the sample.

Patients chosen for sequencing had shown expansion of CD8+CD57+ cells by flow cytometry. Every patient had a diagnosis of severe acquired aplastic anemia based on International Study of Aplastic Anemia and Agranulocytosis and Camitta criteria. No therapy had been received by the patients at the time of blood sampling. In the study, sorted CD4+ and CD8+ blood T cells from patients with severe aplastic anemia and from healthy subjects underwent deep sequencing of TCR repertoires. Patients were enrolled in the USA under clinicaltrials.gov protocols 00001620, 01623167, 00001397, 00071045, 00081523 and 00961064. Ficoll-Paque density gradient centrifugation was used to isolate peripheral blood mononuclear cells. Before DNA extraction, CD4+ and CD8+ T cells were sorted by FACS or by magnetic beads. Study-wide findings and limitations: No significant difference in CD8+ Simpson's diversity was found between patients and healthy controls (P=0.060). Around 30 CD8+ CDR3 sequences were shared between patients and controls but appeared highly expressed in patients and within their immunodominant clones.

The rearrangement combines TRBV7-6 with TRBJ1-1; no D gene call is confident. Source material: sorted CD4+, CD8+, or CD8+CD57+ T cells (not recorded which) from PBMCs. This clonotype was sampled from a human donor with aplastic anemia. The CDR3 sequence is CASSSEVYTEAFF. The sequence in DNA is TGTGCCAGCAGCTCTGAGGTTTACACTGAAGCTTTCTTT. Supplemented by the reference TRBV7-6 and TRBJ1-1 proteins around the CDR3, the complete variable domain is GAGVSQSPRYKVTKRGQDVALRCDPISGHVSLYWYRQALGQGPEFLTYFNYEAQQDKSGLPNDRFSAERPEGSISTLTIQRTEQRDSAMYRCASSSEVYTEAFFGQGTRLTVV.